These T cell receptor beta chains were read from a single sample in a study of cytomegalovirus exposure and HLA in healthy donors. Profiling relied on immunoSEQ multiplex PCR, and the TCRdb table lists in-frame clones only, not all of them. The data show 120,000 to 150,000 clones, with under 90% seen just once and roughly 2.7% held by the top ten. Specimen: PBMCs. The receptor set was obtained from a boy aged 2 to 9 in good health and CMV-seronegative. The conserved cysteine and the conserved F or W are not part of the CDR3 here. Only some rows state a clone size, as once, few, many or a class for expanded clones.

cdr3_aa: ASSRTGYNEQF; v_call: TRBV6-5; clone_size: few
cdr3_aa: ASSSTSGRAWEQF; v_call: TRBV5-1; clone_size: NA
cdr3_aa: ASSPGTTYNSPLH; v_call: TRBV18; clone_size: NA
cdr3_aa: ASSLKAPSGHNEQF; v_call: TRBV18; clone_size: NA
cdr3_aa: ASSSTGMNYGYT; v_call: TRBV5-1; clone_size: NA
cdr3_aa: ASSLSSRGFKAYGYT; v_call: TRBV7-8; clone_size: NA
cdr3_aa: ASSIPDSTYGYT; v_call: TRBV19; clone_size: once
cdr3_aa: ASSLRAGLAQLNEQF; v_call: TRBV5-6; clone_size: NA
cdr3_aa: AISDSRGGPNTGELF; v_call: TRBV10-3; clone_size: few
cdr3_aa: ASTRETSLPTNEKLF; v_call: TRBV19; clone_size: NA
cdr3_aa: ASSSELRDTKETQY; v_call: TRBV27; clone_size: once
cdr3_aa: ASSPGGAGQPQH; v_call: TRBV14; clone_size: NA
cdr3_aa: ASSRDRGLVRGYT; v_call: TRBV27; clone_size: NA
cdr3_aa: ASSRDRAPYEQY; v_call: TRBV5-5; clone_size: NA
cdr3_aa: ASSLLKGRGFDNEQF; v_call: TRBV28; clone_size: NA
cdr3_aa: ASSDGAESTDTQY; v_call: TRBV9; clone_size: NA
cdr3_aa: ASTRDGLPYNEQF; v_call: TRBV2; clone_size: NA
cdr3_aa: ASSSGVTEAF; v_call: TRBV5-6; clone_size: NA